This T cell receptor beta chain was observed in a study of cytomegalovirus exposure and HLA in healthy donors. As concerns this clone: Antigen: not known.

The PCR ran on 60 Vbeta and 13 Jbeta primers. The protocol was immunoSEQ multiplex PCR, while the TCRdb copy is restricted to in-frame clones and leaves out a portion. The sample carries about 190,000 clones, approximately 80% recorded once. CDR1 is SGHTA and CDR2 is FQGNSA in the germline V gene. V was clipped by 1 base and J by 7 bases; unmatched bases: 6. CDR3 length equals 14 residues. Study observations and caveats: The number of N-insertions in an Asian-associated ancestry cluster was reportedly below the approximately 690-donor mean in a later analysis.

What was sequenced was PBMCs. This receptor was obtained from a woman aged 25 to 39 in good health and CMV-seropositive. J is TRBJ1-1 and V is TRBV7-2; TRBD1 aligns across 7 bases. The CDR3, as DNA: TGTGCCAGCAGCTTAGACGGGACAGAGATTGAAGCTTTCTTT. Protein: CASSLDGTEIEAFF.